The clone carrying this TCR beta chain was seen at least ten times. Its antigen is not known. The source of the sample is a study of T cells in Graves' hyperthyroidism and ophthalmopathy. The ends were cut back, 4 bases at V and 1 base at J, with 6 bases in the middle. CDR1 and CDR2 from the germline V gene are SNHLY and FYNNEI. This CDR3 contains 13 residues. Regarding the study as a whole: Stable hyperthyroidism was told apart from ophthalmopathy by a model built on 13 V-J features.

Amplified TCR beta CDR3 regions came from RNA transcripts. When the TCR CDR3 underwent first-round RT-PCR, the HTBI primer set was used. TCRdb recomputed calls from the multiplex PCR reads with MiXCR, one row per CDR3 protein. This table has about 400,000 distinct CDR3 sequences, 15% appearing once. Patients aged 18 to 65 had newly diagnosed hyperthyroidism of under 2 months' duration. This sample holds PBMCs from roughly 10 ml fresh peripheral blood. The source material was blood. V is TRBV2 and J is TRBJ2-3; no firm D call. The clonotype comes from a woman aged 25 to 39 with Graves' hyperthyroidism. In DNA, the CDR3 is TGTGCCAGCAGTGTCTTCGGCACAGATACGCAGTATTTT. As protein: CASSVFGTDTQYF. The full variable domain, completed using reference TRBV2 and TRBJ2-3, is EPEVTQTPSHQVTQMGQEVILRCVPISNHLYFYWYRQILGQKVEFLVSFYNNEISEKSEIFDDQFSVERPDGSNFTLKIRSTKLEDSAMYFCASSVFGTDTQYFGPGTRLTVL.